A selection of T cell receptor beta chains follows, all from one sample in a study of blood T cell repertoires in COVID-19. Here immunoSEQ multiplex PCR was the method, and the copy in TCRdb shows in-frame clones only, minus some. This sample carries about 160,000 clones, roughly 88% of them seen once, and the ten largest clones take around 10%. The sequenced sample was peripheral blood. The receptors derive from a woman older than 75 with active or convalescent COVID-19. Both conserved end residues are part of each CDR3. D genes are given only for firm matches. Clone size appears in some rows only: once, few, many, or a class for an expanded clone.

J | size | D | length | V | CDR3 | DNA
TRBJ1-1 | few | TRBD1 | 13 | TRBV19 | CASRQTGASEAFF | TGTGCCAGTAGGCAGACAGGGGCTTCTGAAGCTTTCTTT
TRBJ2-7 | . | TRBD1 | 16 | TRBV6-2/TRBV6-3 | CASSSPGGLKRYEQYF | TGTGCCAGCAGTTCCCCAGGGGGCCTAAAGCGTTACGAGCAGTACTTC
TRBJ1-1 | . | TRBD1 | 14 | TRBV19 | CASSTGTGRTEAFF | TGTGCCAGTAGTACTGGGACAGGGAGGACTGAAGCTTTCTTT
TRBJ2-3 | . | TRBD2 | 17 | TRBV7-3 | CASSLRASGGAADTQYF | TGTGCCAGCAGCTTAAGAGCTAGCGGGGGGGCGGCAGATACGCAGTATTTT
TRBJ1-2 | . | . | 15 | TRBV6-5 | CASSYSSRSGYGYTF | TGTGCCAGCAGTTACTCGTCCAGATCGGGCTATGGCTACACCTTC
TRBJ1-5 | . | . | 14 | TRBV5-1 | CASSPQGRNQPQHF | TGCGCCAGCAGCCCTCAGGGGAGAAATCAGCCCCAGCATTTT
TRBJ2-3 | . | TRBD2 | 17 | TRBV7-2 | CASTYSVASGGGYTQYF | TGTGCCAGCACCTATTCCGTGGCTAGCGGGGGGGGCTATACGCAGTATTTT
TRBJ1-6 | . | . | 17 | TRBV6-2/TRBV6-3 | CASSQSTDRFYNSPLHF | TGTGCCAGCAGTCAATCAACCGACAGGTTCTATAATTCACCCCTCCACTTT
TRBJ2-1 | . | . | 13 | TRBV3-1/TRBV3-2 | CASSQVQGHEQFF | TGTGCCAGCAGCCAAGTCCAGGGCCATGAGCAGTTCTTC
TRBJ1-2 | . | . | 12 | TRBV14 | CASSQADTGYTF | TGTGCCAGCAGCCAAGCTGATACAGGCTACACCTTC
TRBJ1-1 | few | . | 14 | TRBV6-5 | CASSYEQGRPEAFF | TGTGCCAGCAGTTATGAGCAGGGGAGACCTGAAGCTTTCTTT
TRBJ2-7 | . | TRBD1 | 13 | TRBV11-2 | CASRGTASYEQYF | TGTGCCAGCAGGGGGACAGCATCCTACGAGCAGTACTTC
TRBJ2-7 | once | . | 12 | TRBV18 | CASSTSGEEQYF | TGTGCCAGCTCAACTTCAGGGGAAGAGCAGTACTTC
TRBJ2-3 | . | TRBD2 | 15 | TRBV2 | CASSPGLAGGDTQYF | TGTGCCAGCAGCCCCGGACTAGCGGGGGGGGATACGCAGTATTTT
TRBJ1-1 | . | TRBD1 | 12 | TRBV13 | CASSSWDSSAFF | TGTGCCAGCAGCTCATGGGACAGCTCGGCTTTCTTT
TRBJ1-5 | . | . | 15 | TRBV27 | CASSLSLAGGQPQHF | TGTGCCAGCAGTTTATCTCTAGCGGGCGGTCAGCCCCAGCATTTT
TRBJ2-7 | . | TRBD2 | 13 | TRBV7-2 | CASKLAGGNEQYF | TGTGCCAGCAAACTAGCGGGGGGCAACGAGCAGTACTTC
TRBJ2-5 | . | TRBD2 | 16 | TRBV15 | CATSRGPAGGRETQYF | TGTGCCACCAGCAGAGGACCAGCGGGGGGCCGGGAGACCCAGTACTTC
TRBJ2-5 | . | . | 14 | TRBV10-3 | CAISELGAQETQYF | TGTGCCATCAGTGAATTGGGGGCCCAAGAGACCCAGTACTTC
TRBJ1-2 | few | . | 11 | TRBV19 | CASRGAGGYTF | TGTGCCAGTAGGGGGGCAGGTGGCTACACCTTC
TRBJ2-5 | . | TRBD2 | 15 | TRBV5-1 | CASSLTTSGGETQYF | TGCGCCAGCAGCTTGACCACTAGCGGAGGGGAGACCCAGTACTTC
TRBJ1-5 | . | . | 13 | TRBV24-1 | CATSDRGGQPQHF | TGTGCCACCAGTGACAGGGGTGGACAGCCCCAGCATTTT
TRBJ2-1 | few | TRBD1 | 16 | TRBV5-8 | CASSLGRQGAYNEQFF | TGTGCCAGCAGCTTAGGTCGACAGGGGGCCTACAATGAGCAGTTCTTC
TRBJ1-6 | . | . | 12 | TRBV30 | CAWSVLQSPLHF | TGTGCCTGGAGTGTATTACAGTCACCCCTCCACTTT
TRBJ1-2 | . | . | 15 | TRBV3-1/TRBV3-2 | CASSLRQGANYGYTF | TGTGCCAGCAGCCTCCGACAAGGGGCTAACTATGGCTACACCTTC
TRBJ2-7 | . | TRBD1 | 11 | TRBV6-5 | CASSSTGKQYF | TGTGCCAGCAGTTCGACAGGGAAGCAGTACTTC
TRBJ2-3 | . | . | 12 | TRBV29-1 | CSVGLSGDTQYF | TGCAGCGTTGGACTCTCGGGAGATACGCAGTATTTT
TRBJ2-1 | . | TRBD2 | 14 | TRBV7-9 | CASSLAGGSGQQFF | TGTGCCAGCAGCTTAGCTGGCGGGAGCGGACAGCAGTTCTTC
TRBJ2-7 | few | . | 13 | TRBV18 | CASSPEAAYEQYF | TGTGCCAGCTCCCCGGAGGCGGCCTACGAGCAGTACTTC
TRBJ2-7 | . | . | 15 | TRBV4-3 | CASSQDTGHPYEQYF | TGCGCCAGCAGCCAAGATACAGGGCACCCCTACGAGCAGTACTTC
TRBJ1-1 | . | . | 15 | TRBV4-1 | CASSQEAGENTEAFF | TGCGCCAGCAGCCAAGAGGCCGGGGAGAACACTGAAGCTTTCTTT
TRBJ1-4 | . | . | 16 | TRBV7-8 | CASMEDPSATNEKLFF | TGTGCAAGCATGGAGGACCCATCAGCAACTAATGAAAAACTGTTTTTT
TRBJ2-5 | . | TRBD1 | 11 | TRBV20-1 | CSTGVGETQYF | TGCAGCACAGGGGTAGGAGAGACCCAGTACTTC
TRBJ1-1 | . | . | 15 | TRBV6-5 | CASSYSSMRPTEAFF | TGTGCCAGCAGTTACTCGAGTATGAGGCCCACTGAAGCTTTCTTT